This TCR beta chain was captured in a study of blood T cell repertoires in COVID-19. Some clones are missing from TCRdb's copy, which holds only in-frame ones; the method was immunoSEQ multiplex PCR. The sample has hundreds of thousands of clones; approximately 84% are singletons. The length of the CDR3 is 19 residues. Sequencing was done on a sample of PBMCs or T cells enriched from blood (not recorded which). The clonotype comes from a man in his forties who had recovered from COVID-19. The chain has TRBV21-1 and TRBJ2-2; whether TRBD1, the table's D call, matches the DNA was not checked. TRBV21-1 is termed a pseudogene. The CDR3 bases are TGTGCCAGCAGCAACCACCGGGACAGGGGAGGGGAGAGCACCGGGGAGCTGTTTTTT. It is translated as CASSNHRDRGGESTGELFF.